These 10 T cell receptor beta chains came from one sample sequenced in a study of cytomegalovirus exposure and HLA in healthy donors. PCR was performed using 60 Vbeta and 13 Jbeta primers. Measured with immunoSEQ multiplex PCR; TCRdb has only the in-frame clones, and not every one. This table holds around 120,000 clones, roughly three quarters found once. Sample: PBMCs. Every receptor here comes from a man aged 45 to 65 in good health and CMV-seropositive.

This chain connects TRBV28 to TRBJ1-1; D unclear. Germline V gene data show CDR1 as MDHEN and CDR2 as SYDVKM. This CDR3 contains 15 residues. Trimming removed 1 base from V and 4 bases from J, with 13 bases in between. The CDR3 nucleotides are TGTGCCAGCAGTTTATTACGGGGAGTGAGCACTGAAGCTTTCTTT. Its translation is CASSLLRGVSTEAFF.

This clone was seen more than once but under ten times. CDR3 residues: CASSLVGGNSYEQYF. CDR3 sequence (DNA): TGCGCCAGCAGCTTGGTTGGGGGGAACTCCTACGAGCAGTACTTC. The chain carries TRBV5-1 and TRBJ2-7, with D possibly being TRBD2 (6 bases). V gave up 0 bases and J gave up 0 bases, with 10 bases separating them. Germline CDR1 and CDR2: SGHRS and YFSETQ. The CDR3 is made up of 15 amino acids.

This clone has a single count. V usage is TRBV7-2 and J usage is TRBJ1-6; 9 bases are a match to TRBD1. Germline lookup yields CDR1 SGHTA and CDR2 FQGNSA. The CDR3 has 18 residues. J was trimmed by 3 bases and V by 1 base; bases with no gene match: 7. The CDR3 DNA reads as TGTGCCAGCAGCTTAGTGGGACAGGGTAATTTCTATAATTCACCCCTCCACTTT. Protein: CASSLVGQGNFYNSPLHF.

V usage is TRBV27 and J usage is TRBJ1-5; 10 bases are a match to TRBD1. CDR3 length: 16 residues. Trimming at V came to 2 bases and at J to 5 bases, leaving 6 bases not matched to a gene. CDR1 MNHEY and CDR2 SMNVEV come from the germline V gene (reference sequence). The chain's CDR3 is CASSLAGTGVDQPQHF. The CDR3 region has the DNA TGTGCCAGCAGTTTAGCGGGGACAGGGGTTGATCAGCCCCAGCATTTT.

This chain links TRBV28 with TRBJ2-1; D might be TRBD2 (6 bases). The germline CDR1 and CDR2 sequences are MDHEN and SYDVKM. The CDR3 sequence is 14 residues long. The V and J ends lost 4 bases and 4 bases respectively, with 11 bases between them. In nucleotides, the CDR3 is TGTGCCAGCAGTTCTGGGGGGAAGTACAATGAGCAGTTCTTC. This gives the protein CASSSGGKYNEQFF.

This clone occurred once. This chain connects TRBV28 to TRBJ2-7; TRBD2 agrees at 7 bases. In germline, CDR1 is MDHEN, CDR2 SYDVKM. The CDR3 sequence is 15 residues long. With V trimmed by 6 bases and J by 1 base, 9 bases remained unmatched. The chain's CDR3 is CASRLSGTYSYEQYF. In DNA form, the CDR3 reads TGTGCCAGCAGACTCAGCGGGACCTATTCCTACGAGCAGTACTTC.

The table lists this clone with a few counts. The chain uses TRBV6-1 and TRBJ2-3; 8 bases are a match to TRBD2. The V gene's germline CDR1 is MNHNS and CDR2 SASEGT. J was trimmed by 0 bases and V by 6 bases; bases with no gene match: 5. The CDR3 is 15 amino acids. This chain's CDR3 is CASRRSGASTDTQYF. The CDR3 nucleotides are TGTGCCAGCAGACGTAGCGGGGCTAGCACAGATACGCAGTATTTT.

The V and J genes are TRBV10-1 and TRBJ1-1; no definite D call. The germline gives CDR1 WNHNN, CDR2 SYGVQD (reference sequence). The CDR3 contains 12 residues. Trimming pared 11 bases from V and 5 bases from J, leaving 15 bases between. The CDR3 region is CAVPGCGTEAFF. The DNA of the CDR3 is TGCGCCGTCCCCGGGTGTGGGACTGAAGCTTTCTTT.

The V and J genes are TRBV6-1 and TRBJ2-1, with 12 nucleotides matching TRBD2. V was clipped by 2 bases and J by 10 bases; unmatched bases: 9. The CDR3 is made up of 16 amino acids. CDR1 MNHNS and CDR2 SASEGT come from the germline V gene. CDR3 DNA sequence: TGTGCCAGCAGTGAAATCCTCCCTGGACTAGCGGGGGAGCAGTTCTTC. It codes for CASSEILPGLAGEQFF.

Here the CDR3 DNA reads TGTGCCAGCAGCCGACCCGGACAGATTTTTATGGATGAGCAGTTCTTC. This gives the protein CASSRPGQIFMDEQFF. V and J are TRBV11-2 and TRBJ2-1; TRBD1 is a possible D gene (6 bases). The germline V gene has CDR1 SGHAT and CDR2 FQNNGV. V shed 5 bases and J shed 8 bases, with 22 bases lying between them. This CDR3 has 16 amino acids.